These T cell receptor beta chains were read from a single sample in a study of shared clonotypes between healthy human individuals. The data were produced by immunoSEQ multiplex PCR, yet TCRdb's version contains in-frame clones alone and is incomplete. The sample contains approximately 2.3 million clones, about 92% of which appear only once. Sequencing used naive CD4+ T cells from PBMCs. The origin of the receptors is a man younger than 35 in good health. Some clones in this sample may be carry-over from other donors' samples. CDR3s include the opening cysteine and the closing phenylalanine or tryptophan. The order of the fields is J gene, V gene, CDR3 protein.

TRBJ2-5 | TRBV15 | CATSRESETQYF
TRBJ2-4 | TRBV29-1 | CSVDAPGAIQYF
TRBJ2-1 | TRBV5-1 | CASSLGSSYNEQFF
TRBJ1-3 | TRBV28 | CASSLGGGTSIYF
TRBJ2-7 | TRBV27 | CASSWGTGGCEQYF
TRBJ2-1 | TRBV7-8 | CASSLPSGSENYNEQFF
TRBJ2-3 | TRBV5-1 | CASSFQSPTDTQYF
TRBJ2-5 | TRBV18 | CASSPLRGETQYF
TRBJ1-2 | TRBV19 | CASSIVGGSYGYTF
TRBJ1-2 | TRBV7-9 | CASSLGGTGGYTF
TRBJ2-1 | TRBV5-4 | CASSTTSSYNEQFF
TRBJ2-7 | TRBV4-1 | CASSQPGQAYEQYF
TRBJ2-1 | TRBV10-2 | CASDGAGLSYNEQFF